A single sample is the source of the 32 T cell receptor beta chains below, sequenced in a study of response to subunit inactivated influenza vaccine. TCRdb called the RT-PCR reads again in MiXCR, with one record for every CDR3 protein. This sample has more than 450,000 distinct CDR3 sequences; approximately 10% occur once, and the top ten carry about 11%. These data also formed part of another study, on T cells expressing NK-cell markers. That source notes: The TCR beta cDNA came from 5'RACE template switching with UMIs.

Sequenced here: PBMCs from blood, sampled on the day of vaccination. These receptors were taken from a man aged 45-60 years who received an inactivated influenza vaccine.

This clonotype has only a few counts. CDR3 nucleotides: TGCAGTGCTAGAGGACCTAATAGGAACTACAATGAGCAGTTCTTC. It is translated as CSARGPNRNYNEQFF. The gene calls are TRBV20-1 and TRBJ2-1; D remains ambiguous. Germline V gene sequence: CDR1 DFQATT, CDR2 SNEGSKA (reference sequence). This CDR3 spans 15 amino acids. The V gene lost 1 base and the J gene lost 3 bases, with 13 bases spanning the gap.

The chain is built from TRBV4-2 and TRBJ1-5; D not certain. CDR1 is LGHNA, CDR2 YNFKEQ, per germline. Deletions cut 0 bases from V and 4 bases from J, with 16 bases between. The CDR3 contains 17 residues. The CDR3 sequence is CASSQERPGAGNQPQHF. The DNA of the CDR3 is TGTGCCAGCAGCCAAGAGCGCCCAGGAGCCGGAAATCAGCCCCAGCATTTT.

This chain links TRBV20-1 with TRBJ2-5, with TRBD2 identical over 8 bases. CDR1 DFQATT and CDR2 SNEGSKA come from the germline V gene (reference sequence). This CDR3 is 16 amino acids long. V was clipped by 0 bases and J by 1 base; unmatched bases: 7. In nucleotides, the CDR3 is TGCAGTGCTAGAGACTACCTTGCGGGGGGCCAAGAGACCCAGTACTTC. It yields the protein CSARDYLAGGQETQYF.

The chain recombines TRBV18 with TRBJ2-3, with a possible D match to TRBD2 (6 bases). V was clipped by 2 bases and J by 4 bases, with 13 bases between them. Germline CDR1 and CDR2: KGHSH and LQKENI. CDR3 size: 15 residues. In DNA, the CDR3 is TGTGCCAGCTCACCAAGGAGGGAATTCTCAGATACGCAGTATTTT. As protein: CASSPRREFSDTQYF.

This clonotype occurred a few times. In DNA form, the CDR3 reads TGTGCCAGCAGCCCATCGGGGGCCGGATACTACGAGCAGTACTTC. Protein sequence: CASSPSGAGYYEQYF. The chain links TRBV4-2 to TRBJ2-7, with D perhaps given as TRBD1 or TRBD2 (6 bases each). CDR1 and CDR2 (germline): LGHNA, YNFKEQ. This CDR3 spans 15 amino acids. Trimming removed 4 bases from V and 3 bases from J, with 16 bases in between.

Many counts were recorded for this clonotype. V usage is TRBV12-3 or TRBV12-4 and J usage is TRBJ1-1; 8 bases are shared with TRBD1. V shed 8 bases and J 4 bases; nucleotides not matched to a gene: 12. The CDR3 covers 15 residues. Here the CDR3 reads CASLGATGVFTEAFF. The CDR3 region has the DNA TGTGCCAGCCTGGGGGCGACAGGGGTTTTCACTGAAGCTTTCTTT.

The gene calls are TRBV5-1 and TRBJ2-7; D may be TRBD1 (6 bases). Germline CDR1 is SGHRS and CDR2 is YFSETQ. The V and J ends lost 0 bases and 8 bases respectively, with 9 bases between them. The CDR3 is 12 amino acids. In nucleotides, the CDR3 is TGCGCCAGCAGCTTGGAGGGGGACAAGCAGTACTTC. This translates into CASSLEGDKQYF.

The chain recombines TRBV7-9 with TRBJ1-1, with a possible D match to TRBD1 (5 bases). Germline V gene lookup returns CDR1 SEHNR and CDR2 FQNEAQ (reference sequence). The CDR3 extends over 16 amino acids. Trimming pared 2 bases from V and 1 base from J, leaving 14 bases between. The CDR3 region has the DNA TGTGCCAGCAGCTTAAACTCCGGGACGCCGAACACTGAAGCTTTCTTT. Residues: CASSLNSGTPNTEAFF. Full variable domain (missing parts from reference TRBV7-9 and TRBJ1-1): DTGVSQNPRHKITKRGQNVTFRCDPISEHNRLYWYRQTLGQGPEFLTYFQNEAQLEKSRLLSDRFSAERPKGSFSTLEIQRTEQGDSAMYLCASSLNSGTPNTEAFFGQGTRLTVV.

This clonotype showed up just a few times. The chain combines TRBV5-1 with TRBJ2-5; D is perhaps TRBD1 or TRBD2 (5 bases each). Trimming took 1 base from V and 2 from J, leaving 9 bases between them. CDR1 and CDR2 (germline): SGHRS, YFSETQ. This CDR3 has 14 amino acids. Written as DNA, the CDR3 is TGCGCCAGCAGCTTGAGGGACCCACAAGAGACCCAGTACTTC. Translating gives CASSLRDPQETQYF. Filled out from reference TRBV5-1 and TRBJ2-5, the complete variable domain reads KAGVTQTPRYLIKTRGQQVTLSCSPISGHRSVSWYQQTPGQGLQFLFEYFSETQRNKGNFPGRFSGRQFSNSRSEMNVSTLELGDSALYLCASSLRDPQETQYFGPGTRLLVL.

The CDR3 nucleotides are TGTGCCAGCAGCCCCGGTGTGGCGCTCAGGGGGGTCCAAGAGACCCAGTACTTC. Translated: CASSPGVALRGVQETQYF. V and J are TRBV9 and TRBJ2-5, with D possibly being TRBD1 (7 bases). Germline V gene sequence: CDR1 SGDLS, CDR2 YYNGEE. This CDR3 region has 18 residues. Trimming removed 4 bases at V and 1 base at J, with 23 bases between.

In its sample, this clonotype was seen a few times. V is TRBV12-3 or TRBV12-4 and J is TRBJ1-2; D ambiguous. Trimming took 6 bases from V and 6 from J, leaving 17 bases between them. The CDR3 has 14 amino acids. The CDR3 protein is CASSPGPSSDGYTF. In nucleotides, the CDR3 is TGTGCCAGCAGCCCCGGACCGAGTTCAGATGGCTACACCTTC.

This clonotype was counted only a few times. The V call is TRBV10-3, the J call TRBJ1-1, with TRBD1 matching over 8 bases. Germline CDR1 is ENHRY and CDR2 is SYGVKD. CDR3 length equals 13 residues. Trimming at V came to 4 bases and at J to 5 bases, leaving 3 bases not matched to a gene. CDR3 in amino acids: CAISGTGSTEAFF. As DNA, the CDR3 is TGTGCCATCAGTGGGACAGGGTCAACTGAAGCTTTCTTT.

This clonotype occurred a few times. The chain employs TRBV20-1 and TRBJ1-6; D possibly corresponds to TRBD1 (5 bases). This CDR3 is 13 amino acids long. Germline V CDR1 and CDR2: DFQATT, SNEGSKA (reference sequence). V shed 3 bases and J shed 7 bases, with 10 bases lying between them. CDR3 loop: CSARTEENSPLHF. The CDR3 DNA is TGCAGTGCTAGGACAGAAGAAAATTCACCCCTCCACTTT.

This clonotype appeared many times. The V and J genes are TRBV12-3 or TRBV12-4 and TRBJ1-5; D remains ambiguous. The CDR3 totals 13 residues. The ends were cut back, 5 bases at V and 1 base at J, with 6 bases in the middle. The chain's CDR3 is CASSTESNQPQHF. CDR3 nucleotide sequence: TGTGCCAGCAGTACCGAGAGCAATCAGCCCCAGCATTTT.

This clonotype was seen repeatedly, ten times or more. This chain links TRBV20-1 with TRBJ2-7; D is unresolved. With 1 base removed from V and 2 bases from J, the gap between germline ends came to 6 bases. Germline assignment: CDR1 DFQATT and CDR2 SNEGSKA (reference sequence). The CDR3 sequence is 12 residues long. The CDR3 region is CSARARTYEQYF. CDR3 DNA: TGCAGTGCTAGAGCCAGGACCTACGAGCAGTACTTC.

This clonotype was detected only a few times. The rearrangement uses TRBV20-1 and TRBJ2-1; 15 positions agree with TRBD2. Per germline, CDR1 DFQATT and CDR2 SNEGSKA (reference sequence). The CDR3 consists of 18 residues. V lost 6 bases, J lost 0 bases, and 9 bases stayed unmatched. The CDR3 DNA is TGCAGTGCGAACGGACTAGCGGGAGGGCCCAGCTCCTACAATGAGCAGTTCTTC. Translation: CSANGLAGGPSSYNEQFF.

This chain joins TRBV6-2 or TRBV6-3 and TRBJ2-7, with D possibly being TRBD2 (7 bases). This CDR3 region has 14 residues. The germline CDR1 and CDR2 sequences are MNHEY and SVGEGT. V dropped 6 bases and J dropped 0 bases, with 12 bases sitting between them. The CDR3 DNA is TGTGCCAGCAGCCGCGGGGGCCCCTCCTACGAGCAGTACTTC. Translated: CASSRGGPSYEQYF.

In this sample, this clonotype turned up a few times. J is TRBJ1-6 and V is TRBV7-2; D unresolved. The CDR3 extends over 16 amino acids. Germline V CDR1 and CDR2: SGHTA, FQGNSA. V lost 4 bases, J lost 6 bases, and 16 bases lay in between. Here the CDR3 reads CASSSQAGRSNSPLHF. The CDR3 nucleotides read TGTGCCAGCAGCTCCCAGGCGGGGAGGAGTAATTCACCCCTCCACTTT.

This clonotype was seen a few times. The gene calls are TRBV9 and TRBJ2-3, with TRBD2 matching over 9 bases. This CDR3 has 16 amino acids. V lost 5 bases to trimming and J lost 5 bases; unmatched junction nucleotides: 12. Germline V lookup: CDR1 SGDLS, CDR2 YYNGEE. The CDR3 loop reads CASSSYGASGIDTQYF. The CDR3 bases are TGTGCCAGCAGTTCCTATGGCGCTAGCGGGATAGATACGCAGTATTTT.

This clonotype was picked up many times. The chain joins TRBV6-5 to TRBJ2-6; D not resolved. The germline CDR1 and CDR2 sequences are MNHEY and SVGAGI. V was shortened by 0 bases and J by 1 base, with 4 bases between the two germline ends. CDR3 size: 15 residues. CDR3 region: CASSYSSSGANVLTF. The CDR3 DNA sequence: TGTGCCAGCAGTTACTCGAGTTCTGGGGCCAACGTCCTGACTTTC.

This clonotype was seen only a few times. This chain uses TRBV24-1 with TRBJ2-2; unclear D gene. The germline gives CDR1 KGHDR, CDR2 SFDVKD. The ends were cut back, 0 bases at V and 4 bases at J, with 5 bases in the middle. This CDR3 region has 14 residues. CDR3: CATSDLASTGELFF. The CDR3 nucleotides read TGTGCCACCAGTGATTTGGCCAGCACCGGGGAGCTGTTTTTT.

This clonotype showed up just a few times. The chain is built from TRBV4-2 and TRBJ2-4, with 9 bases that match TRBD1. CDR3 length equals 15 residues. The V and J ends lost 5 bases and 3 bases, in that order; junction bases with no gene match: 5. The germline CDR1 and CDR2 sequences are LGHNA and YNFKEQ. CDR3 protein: CASSAGTGNKNIQYF. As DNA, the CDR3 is TGTGCCAGCAGCGCCGGGACAGGGAACAAAAACATTCAGTACTTC.

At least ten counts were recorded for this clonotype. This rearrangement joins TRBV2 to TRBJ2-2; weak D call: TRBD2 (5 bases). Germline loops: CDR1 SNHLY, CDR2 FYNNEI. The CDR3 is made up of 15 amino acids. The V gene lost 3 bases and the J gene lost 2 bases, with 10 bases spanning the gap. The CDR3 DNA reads TGTGCCAGCAGTGAGAGGCTAGCCAACACCGGGGAGCTGTTTTTT. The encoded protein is CASSERLANTGELFF.

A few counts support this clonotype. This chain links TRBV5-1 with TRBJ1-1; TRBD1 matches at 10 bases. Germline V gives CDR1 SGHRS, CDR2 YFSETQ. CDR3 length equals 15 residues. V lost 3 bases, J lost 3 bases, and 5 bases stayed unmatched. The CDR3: CASSSWTGGYTEAFF. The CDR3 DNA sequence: TGCGCCAGCAGCTCCTGGACAGGGGGTTACACTGAAGCTTTCTTT.

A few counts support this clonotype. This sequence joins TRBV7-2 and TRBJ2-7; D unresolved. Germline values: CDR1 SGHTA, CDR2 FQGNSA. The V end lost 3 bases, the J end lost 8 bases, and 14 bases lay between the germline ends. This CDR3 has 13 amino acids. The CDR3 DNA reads TGTGCCAGCAGCTTCCCCCTTTTGAGCAAGCAGTACTTC. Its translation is CASSFPLLSKQYF.

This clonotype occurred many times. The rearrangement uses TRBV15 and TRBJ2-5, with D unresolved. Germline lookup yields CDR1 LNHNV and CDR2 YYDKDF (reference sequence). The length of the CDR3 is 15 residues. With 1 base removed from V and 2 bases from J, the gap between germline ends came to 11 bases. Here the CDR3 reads CATSRVRLAQETQYF. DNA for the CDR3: TGTGCCACCAGCAGAGTCAGACTCGCTCAAGAGACCCAGTACTTC.

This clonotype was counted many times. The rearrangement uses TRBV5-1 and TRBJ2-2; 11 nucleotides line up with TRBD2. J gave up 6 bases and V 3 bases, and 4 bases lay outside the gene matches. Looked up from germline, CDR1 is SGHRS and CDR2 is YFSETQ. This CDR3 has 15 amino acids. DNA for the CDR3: TGCGCCAGCAGCTCGACTAGCGGGATGGCCGGGGAGCTGTTTTTT. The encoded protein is CASSSTSGMAGELFF.

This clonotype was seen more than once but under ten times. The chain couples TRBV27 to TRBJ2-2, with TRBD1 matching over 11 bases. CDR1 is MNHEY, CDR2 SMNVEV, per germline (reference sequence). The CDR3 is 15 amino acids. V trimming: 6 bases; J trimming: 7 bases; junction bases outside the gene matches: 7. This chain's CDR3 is CASRRDRGFVGELFF. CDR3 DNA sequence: TGTGCCAGCAGACGGGACAGGGGGTTTGTCGGGGAGCTGTTTTTT.

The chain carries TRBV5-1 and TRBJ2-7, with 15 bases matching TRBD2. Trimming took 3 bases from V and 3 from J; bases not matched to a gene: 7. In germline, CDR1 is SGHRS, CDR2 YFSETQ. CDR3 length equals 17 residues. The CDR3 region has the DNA TGCGCCAGCAGCTCGGGACTAGCGGGAGGCCGAAACTACGAGCAGTACTTC. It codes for CASSSGLAGGRNYEQYF.

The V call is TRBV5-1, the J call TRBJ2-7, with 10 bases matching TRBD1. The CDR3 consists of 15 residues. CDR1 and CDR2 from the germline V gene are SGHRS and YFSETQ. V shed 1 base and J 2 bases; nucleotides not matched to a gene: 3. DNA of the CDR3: TGCGCCAGCAGCTTGACCGGGACAGGGGCCTACGAGCAGTACTTC. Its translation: CASSLTGTGAYEQYF.

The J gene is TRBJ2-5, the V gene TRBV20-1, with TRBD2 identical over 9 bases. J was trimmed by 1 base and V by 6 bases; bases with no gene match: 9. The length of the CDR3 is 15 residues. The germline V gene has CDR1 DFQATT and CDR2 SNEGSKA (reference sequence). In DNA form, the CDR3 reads TGCAGTGCCCCACCGGCGGGGGGGCCCCAAGAGACCCAGTACTTC. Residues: CSAPPAGGPQETQYF.

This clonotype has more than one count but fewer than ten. CDR3 sequence (DNA): TGTGCCAGCAGCCAAGCCTCTAGCGGGGGGTACAATGAGCAGTTCTTC. This codes for CASSQASSGGYNEQFF. V gene TRBV3-1 combines with J gene TRBJ2-1; 11 bases are shared with TRBD2. Germline V gene sequence: CDR1 LGHDT, CDR2 YNNKEL (reference sequence). CDR3 length: 16 amino acids. V was pared by 1 base and J by 4 bases, with 3 bases of the junction left unmatched.